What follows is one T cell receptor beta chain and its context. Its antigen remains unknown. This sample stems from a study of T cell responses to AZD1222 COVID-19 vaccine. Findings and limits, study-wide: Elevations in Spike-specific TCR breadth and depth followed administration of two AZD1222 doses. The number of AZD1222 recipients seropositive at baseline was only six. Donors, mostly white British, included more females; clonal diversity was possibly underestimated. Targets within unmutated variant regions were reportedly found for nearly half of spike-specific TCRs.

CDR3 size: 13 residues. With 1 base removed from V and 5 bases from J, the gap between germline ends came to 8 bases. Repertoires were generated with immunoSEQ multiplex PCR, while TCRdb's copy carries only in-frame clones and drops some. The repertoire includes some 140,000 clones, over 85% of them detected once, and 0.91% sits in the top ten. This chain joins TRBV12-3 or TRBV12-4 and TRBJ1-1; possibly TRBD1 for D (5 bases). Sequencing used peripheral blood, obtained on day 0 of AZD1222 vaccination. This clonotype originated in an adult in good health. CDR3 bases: TGTGCCAGCAGTTTAGGGGGGAAGACTGAAGCTTTCTTT. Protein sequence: CASSLGGKTEAFF.